The 26 T cell receptor beta chains below were found in one sample sequenced in a study of CD8 T cells in Susac syndrome. Random hexamers were used to reverse transcribe an amount of roughly 0.45 to 1 ug RNA. TCRdb redid the calling of the immunoSEQ multiplex PCR reads with MiXCR, one entry per CDR3 protein. The sample yields 100,000 or so distinct CDR3 sequences, about 90% seen once. Sequenced input: CD8+ T cells from PBMCs. Source of these receptors: a human donor in good health.

The chain carries TRBV27 and TRBJ2-7; D might be TRBD2 (6 bases). CDR3 size: 12 residues. With 6 bases removed from V and 5 bases from J, the gap between germline ends came to 11 bases. CDR1 MNHEY and CDR2 SMNVEV come from the germline V gene (reference sequence). The CDR3 loop reads CASSDRGNEQYF. CDR3 nucleotides: TGTGCCAGCAGCGATCGGGGGAACGAGCAGTACTTC.

The CDR3 spells CASSLDTYQPQHF. Here the CDR3 DNA reads TGTGCCAGCAGTTTAGACACCTATCAGCCCCAGCATTTT. This chain uses TRBV12-3 or TRBV12-4 with TRBJ1-5; D ambiguous. The CDR3 totals 13 residues. Trimming removed 1 base from V and 5 bases from J, with 6 bases in between.

This rearrangement joins TRBV20-1 to TRBJ1-4; unclear D gene. The germline gives CDR1 DFQATT, CDR2 SNEGSKA (reference sequence). Trimming removed 0 bases at V and 7 bases at J, with 15 bases between. This CDR3 is 15 amino acids long. This CDR3 is CSARDERQVLEKLFF. In DNA, the CDR3 is TGCAGTGCTAGAGACGAGCGGCAGGTTCTTGAAAAACTGTTTTTT.

The J gene is TRBJ1-1, the V gene TRBV6-2 or TRBV6-3; no clear D gene. The CDR3 runs to 12 residues. V was shortened by 4 bases and J by 7 bases, with 10 bases between the two germline ends. Germline assignment: CDR1 MNHEY and CDR2 SVGEGT. CDR3 protein: CASSFVGFEAFF. The CDR3 DNA is TGTGCCAGCAGTTTTGTGGGGTTTGAAGCTTTCTTT.

The chain uses TRBV12-3 or TRBV12-4 and TRBJ2-7, with no clear D. The V gene lost 2 bases and the J gene lost 6 bases, with 11 bases spanning the gap. The CDR3 extends over 13 amino acids. The DNA for the CDR3 is TGTGCCAGCAGTTTAAGCTGGCTGAGCGAGCAGTACTTC. Residues: CASSLSWLSEQYF.

As to this clonotype: Compared with germline, one end of the junction differs, possibly owing to a read error. The CDR3 spells CASSIAVTYNEQFF. The CDR3 DNA sequence: TGTGCCAGCAGTATAGCGGTAACCTACAATGAGCAGTTCTTC. The rearrangement links TRBV12-3 or TRBV12-4 to TRBJ2-1, with D possibly being TRBD2 (6 bases). This CDR3 has 14 amino acids.

V gene TRBV7-2 combines with J gene TRBJ2-7; 7 bases are a match to TRBD1. Losses at the gene ends were 6 bases for V and 2 bases for J; bases not matched to a gene: 13. The CDR3 is 16 residues long. The germline CDR1 and CDR2 sequences are SGHTA and FQGNSA. The CDR3 spells CASRPPPGQMPYEQYF. CDR3 DNA: TGTGCCAGCAGACCCCCCCCGGGACAGATGCCCTACGAGCAGTACTTC. The full variable domain, completed using reference TRBV7-2 and TRBJ2-7, is GAGVSQSPSNKVTEKGKDVELRCDPISGHTALYWYRQSLGQGLEFLIYFQGNSAPDKSGLPSDRFSAERTGGSVSTLTIQRTQQEDSAVYLCASRPPPGQMPYEQYFGPGTRLTVT.

The J gene is TRBJ1-4, the V gene TRBV7-9; no reliable D call. V gave up 5 bases and J gave up 5 bases, with 9 bases separating them. This CDR3 contains 13 residues. Germline values: CDR1 SEHNR, CDR2 FQNEAQ (reference sequence). CDR3 sequence (DNA): TGTGCCAGCAGCCGAGGCCCCAATGAAAAACTGTTTTTT. Amino acid sequence: CASSRGPNEKLFF.

This chain joins TRBV5-1 and TRBJ2-5, with D unresolved. Germline-derived CDR1 and CDR2 are SGHRS and YFSETQ. Trimming took off 1 base at V and 4 bases at J, with 11 bases between the two ends. The CDR3 contains 14 residues. The CDR3 here is CASSLSRLGETQYF. For the CDR3, the DNA is TGCGCCAGCAGCTTGAGTAGGTTAGGAGAGACCCAGTACTTC.

This clonotype was observed once. The chain links TRBV29-1 to TRBJ2-5; D gene uncertain. CDR3 length: 12 residues. Germline values: CDR1 SQVTM, CDR2 ANQGSEA. V dropped 3 bases and J dropped 5 bases, with 10 bases sitting between them. CDR3 loop: CSVDKVLETQYF. The CDR3 DNA follows: TGCAGCGTTGATAAAGTGTTGGAGACCCAGTACTTC.

The chain has TRBV7-9 and TRBJ1-1, with a weak D call TRBD1 (5 bases). This CDR3 contains 14 residues. Germline loops: CDR1 SEHNR, CDR2 FQNEAQ (reference sequence). Between the trimmed V and J ends, which lost 6 bases and 5 bases, there was a span of 16 bases. The CDR3 DNA reads as TGTGCCAGCAGTTTTCAAGGGGCGGGTACTGAAGCTTTCTTT. Translated, it gives CASSFQGAGTEAFF. Complete variable domain (other parts from reference TRBV7-9 and TRBJ1-1): DTGVSQNPRHKITKRGQNVTFRCDPISEHNRLYWYRQTLGQGPEFLTYFQNEAQLEKSRLLSDRFSAERPKGSFSTLEIQRTEQGDSAMYLCASSFQGAGTEAFFGQGTRLTVV.

The V gene is TRBV5-1, the J gene TRBJ2-1; 7 bases are a match to TRBD2. Germline V gene data show CDR1 as SGHRS and CDR2 as YFSETQ. CDR3 length: 16 amino acids. V lost 6 bases and J lost 7; bases outside the gene matches: 16. CDR3 sequence (DNA): TGCGCCAGCATCCAGGGCGGGGGAGGGCCGGGGAATGAGCAGTTCTTC. It codes for CASIQGGGGPGNEQFF.

The chain carries TRBV29-1 and TRBJ2-7; TRBD2 agrees at 7 bases. With V trimmed by 6 bases and J by 4 bases, 6 bases remained unmatched. Germline assignment: CDR1 SQVTM and CDR2 ANQGSEA. The CDR3 runs 12 residues. The CDR3 bases are TGCAGCGTGGGGGGGGAGGGATACGAGCAGTACTTC. Translation: CSVGGEGYEQYF.

V usage is TRBV19 and J usage is TRBJ2-1; D is unclear. The V and J ends lost 6 bases and 10 bases respectively, with 13 bases between them. The length of the CDR3 is 12 residues. The germline V gene has CDR1 LNHDA and CDR2 SQIVND (reference sequence). CDR3 sequence reads: CASSGPAGEQFF. CDR3 in DNA: TGTGCCAGTAGCGGCCCAGCCGGGGAGCAGTTCTTC.

V is TRBV7-2 and J is TRBJ1-2; D is ambiguous. V lost 5 bases to trimming and J lost 0 bases, with 4 bases between them. The CDR3 is 12 residues long. The germline gives CDR1 SGHTA, CDR2 FQGNSA. CDR3 region: CASSPPNYGYTF. The CDR3 DNA reads as TGTGCCAGCAGCCCTCCTAACTATGGCTACACCTTC.

The CDR3, as DNA: TGTGCCAGCAGCTTGGGGGGCTCAAAGCGGGAGCAGTTCTTC. This encodes CASSLGGSKREQFF. J is TRBJ2-1 and V is TRBV7-2; D tentatively reads TRBD1 or TRBD2 (6 bases each). The CDR3 totals 14 residues. V was trimmed by 3 bases and J by 10 bases, leaving 16 bases between them. The germline V gene encodes CDR1 SGHTA and CDR2 FQGNSA.

The genes are TRBV5-1 and TRBJ2-4; D gene uncertain. CDR3 length: 13 residues. V was cut by 0 bases and J by 9 bases, with 10 bases left in between. In germline, CDR1 is SGHRS, CDR2 YFSETQ. CDR3 loop: CASSLAGRSIQYF. The CDR3, as DNA: TGCGCCAGCAGCTTGGCCGGCCGGAGCATTCAGTACTTC.

V is TRBV28 and J is TRBJ2-5; D not resolved. The CDR3 has 13 residues. Germline V gene lookup returns CDR1 MDHEN and CDR2 SYDVKM. Trimming cost V 10 bases and J 3 bases, with 15 bases left between them. CDR3 nucleotides: TGTGCCACCGACCGTGGGCGGAAAGAGACCCAGTACTTC. Protein sequence: CATDRGRKETQYF.

The chain employs TRBV5-1 and TRBJ2-7; 9 nucleotides agree with TRBD2. The V gene end was trimmed by 0 bases and the J gene end by 9 bases; junction bases not matched to a gene: 7. Germline V lookup: CDR1 SGHRS, CDR2 YFSETQ. The CDR3 extends over 14 amino acids. The CDR3 nucleotides are TGCGCCAGCAGCTTGGGACTAGCGGCAGAGGGGCAGTACTTC. Its translation: CASSLGLAAEGQYF.

This clonotype was counted once. The chain has TRBV12-3 or TRBV12-4 and TRBJ1-1; a weak D match, TRBD1 (5 bases). Trimming removed 5 bases from V and 6 bases from J, with 7 bases in between. The CDR3 totals 11 residues. This CDR3 is CASSGGPEAFF. CDR3 in DNA: TGTGCCAGCAGTGGGGGTCCTGAAGCTTTCTTT.

This sequence joins TRBV13 and TRBJ1-3; TRBD1 might be the D (5 bases). Trimming removed 1 base from V and 0 bases from J, with 16 bases in between. The germline V gene encodes CDR1 PRHDT and CDR2 FYEKMQ (reference sequence). The CDR3 runs to 18 residues. CDR3 in DNA: TGTGCCAGCAGCTTAGCCAGGGACCGAGTTAGCTCTGGAAACACCATATATTTT. The encoded protein is CASSLARDRVSSGNTIYF.

CDR3 DNA: TGTGCCATCAGTACTGCCACCTCCTACGAGCAGTACTTC. It encodes CAISTATSYEQYF. V usage is TRBV10-3 and J usage is TRBJ2-7; D remains ambiguous. V was shortened by 5 bases and J by 0 bases, with 8 bases between the two germline ends. Germline CDR1 and CDR2: ENHRY and SYGVKD. The CDR3 totals 13 residues.

The rearrangement links TRBV9 to TRBJ2-7; 9 nucleotides align to TRBD1. The ends lost 0 bases at V and 4 bases at J; junction bases unmatched: 5. The CDR3 totals 15 residues. CDR1 is SGDLS, CDR2 YYNGEE, per germline. CDR3: CASSVAWTGDYEQYF. The CDR3 bases are TGTGCCAGCAGCGTAGCCTGGACAGGGGATTACGAGCAGTACTTC.

J is TRBJ1-1 and V is TRBV28; D uncertain. CDR1 and CDR2 (germline): MDHEN, SYDVKM. This CDR3 spans 13 amino acids. V lost 5 bases and J 3 bases, leaving 10 bases between the germline ends. Written as DNA, the CDR3 is TGTGCCAGCAGTCCCCGAGGACACACTGAAGCTTTCTTT. Encoded protein: CASSPRGHTEAFF.

The V gene is TRBV14, the J gene TRBJ1-6; 12 bases line up with TRBD1. Germline assignment: CDR1 SGHDN and CDR2 FVKESK. This CDR3 is 18 amino acids long. The V segment lost 4 bases and the J segment 7 bases; nucleotides outside the gene matches: 11. CDR3 DNA sequence: TGTGCCAGCAGCCGGGACAGGGGGCGATTGATTGTGAATTCACCCCTCCACTTT. Amino acid sequence: CASSRDRGRLIVNSPLHF.

The chain is built from TRBV7-8 and TRBJ1-2, with TRBD1 matching over 10 bases. V was clipped by 8 bases and J by 4 bases; unmatched bases: 10. The CDR3 covers 15 residues. CDR1 SGHVS and CDR2 FQNEAQ come from the germline V gene. The CDR3 DNA reads TGTGCCAGCGCCGGGACAGGGGTGTTAGGCTATGGCTACACCTTC. It is translated as CASAGTGVLGYGYTF.